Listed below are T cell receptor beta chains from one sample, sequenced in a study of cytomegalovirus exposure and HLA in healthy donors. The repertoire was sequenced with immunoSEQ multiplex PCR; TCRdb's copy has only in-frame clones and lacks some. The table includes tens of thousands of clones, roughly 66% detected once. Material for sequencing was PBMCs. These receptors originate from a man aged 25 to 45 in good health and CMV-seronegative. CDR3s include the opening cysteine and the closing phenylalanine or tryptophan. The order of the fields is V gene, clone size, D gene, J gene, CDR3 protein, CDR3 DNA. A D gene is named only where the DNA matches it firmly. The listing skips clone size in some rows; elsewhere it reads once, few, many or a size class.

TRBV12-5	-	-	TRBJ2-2	CASGLYTGELFF	TGTGCTAGTGGTCTGTACACCGGGGAGCTGTTTTTT
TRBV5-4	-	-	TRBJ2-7	CASSFWRSEQYF	TGTGCCAGCAGCTTTTGGCGGTCCGAGCAGTACTTC
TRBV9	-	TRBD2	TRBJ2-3	CASSADLAGGPLIDTQYF	TGTGCCAGCAGCGCCGATCTAGCGGGGGGGCCATTGATAGATACGCAGTATTTT
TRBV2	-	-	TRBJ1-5	CASSPQGTLANQPQHF	TGTGCCAGCAGTCCGCAGGGGACCTTAGCAAATCAGCCCCAGCATTTT
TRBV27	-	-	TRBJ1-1	CASSLSTGYTEAFF	TGTGCCAGCAGTTTATCTACAGGGTACACTGAAGCTTTCTTT
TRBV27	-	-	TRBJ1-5	CASREGSQPQHF	TGTGCCAGCAGGGAGGGGAGTCAGCCCCAGCATTTT
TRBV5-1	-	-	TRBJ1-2	CASSGIGEIGANYGYTF	TGCGCCAGCAGCGGTATCGGGGAAATCGGAGCTAACTATGGCTACACCTTC
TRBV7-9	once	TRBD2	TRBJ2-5	CASSFSGTKGETQYF	TGTGCCAGCAGTTTTAGCGGGACGAAGGGTGAGACCCAGTACTTC
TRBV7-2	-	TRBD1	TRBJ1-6	CASSPRQGRNSPLHF	TGTGCCAGCAGCCCTCGACAGGGGAGAAATTCACCCCTCCACTTT
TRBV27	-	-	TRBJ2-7	CASSLGSLHEQYF	TGTGCCAGCAGTTTGGGCAGCCTACACGAGCAGTACTTC
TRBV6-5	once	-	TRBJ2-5	CASSALGGGETQYF	TGTGCCAGCAGTGCCCTGGGGGGGGGCGAGACCCAGTACTTC
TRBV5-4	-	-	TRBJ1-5	CASSAGGGHDNQPQHF	TGTGCCAGCAGTGCCGGGGGGGGGCACGACAATCAGCCCCAGCATTTT
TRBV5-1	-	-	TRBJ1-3	CASSFQSSHRAGNTIYF	TGCGCCAGCAGCTTCCAATCCTCTCACAGGGCTGGAAACACCATATATTTT
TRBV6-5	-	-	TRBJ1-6	CASSYSNRDPTLHF	TGTGCCAGCAGTTACTCGAACAGGGACCCCACCCTCCACTTT
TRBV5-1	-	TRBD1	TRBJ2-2	CASSPYPTGGNGELFF	TGCGCCAGCAGCCCTTACCCGACAGGGGGGAACGGGGAGCTGTTTTTT
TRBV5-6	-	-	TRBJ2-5	CASYRRHHLGGETQYF	TGTGCCAGCTACCGAAGGCACCATCTAGGAGGGGAGACCCAGTACTTC
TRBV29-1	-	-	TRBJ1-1	CSVEEGTEAFF	TGCAGCGTGGAGGAGGGCACTGAAGCTTTCTTT
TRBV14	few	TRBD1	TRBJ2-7	CASSLWTGGGDEQYF	TGTGCCAGCAGCCTATGGACAGGGGGCGGGGACGAGCAGTACTTC
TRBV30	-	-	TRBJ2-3	CAWSETISTDTQYF	TGTGCCTGGAGTGAAACTATTAGCACAGATACGCAGTATTTT
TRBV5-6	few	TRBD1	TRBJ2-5	CASSLRQGETQYF	TGTGCCAGCAGCTTGAGACAGGGAGAGACCCAGTACTTC
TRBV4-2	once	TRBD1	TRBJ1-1	CASSPEGTGHTEAFF	TGTGCCAGCAGCCCCGAGGGGACAGGGCATACTGAAGCTTTCTTT
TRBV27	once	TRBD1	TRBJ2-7	CASSRDSTYEQYF	TGTGCCAGCAGTCGGGACAGTACCTACGAGCAGTACTTC
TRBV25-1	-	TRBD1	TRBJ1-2	CASSEATGVGYGYTF	TGTGCCAGCAGTGAAGCGACAGGGGTAGGCTATGGCTACACCTTC
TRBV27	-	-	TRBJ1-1	CASSFVRNTEAFF	TGTGCCAGCAGTTTCGTGAGGAACACTGAAGCTTTCTTT
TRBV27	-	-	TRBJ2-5	CASSLSAFQETQYF	TGTGCCAGCAGTTTATCGGCCTTCCAAGAGACCCAGTACTTC
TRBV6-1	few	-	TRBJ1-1	CAILGEVNTEAFF	TGTGCCATCCTAGGGGAGGTTAACACTGAAGCTTTCTTT
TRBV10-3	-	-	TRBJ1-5	CAISETDQPQHF	TGTGCCATTTCGGAGACGGATCAGCCCCAGCATTTT
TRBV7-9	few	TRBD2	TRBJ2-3	CASSFLAGGTDTQYF	TGTGCCAGCAGCTTTTTAGCGGGAGGTACAGATACGCAGTATTTT
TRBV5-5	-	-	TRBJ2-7	CASSLEGWREQYF	TGTGCCAGCAGCTTGGAAGGGTGGAGGGAGCAGTACTTC
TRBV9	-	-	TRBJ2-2	CASSPQSGELFF	TGTGCCAGCAGCCCACAGTCCGGGGAGCTGTTTTTT
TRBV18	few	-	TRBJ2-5	CASSPPLAAQETQYF	TGTGCCAGCTCACCACCGCTAGCAGCCCAAGAGACCCAGTACTTC
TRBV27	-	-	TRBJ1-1	CASSSLPTRGAFF	TGTGCCAGCAGTTCCCTCCCTACGCGGGGGGCTTTCTTT
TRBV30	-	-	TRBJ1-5	CAWTVRAGQPQHF	TGTGCCTGGACGGTGCGGGCGGGACAGCCCCAGCATTTT
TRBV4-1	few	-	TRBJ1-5	CASSLAEYQPQHF	TGCGCCAGCAGCCTAGCAGAGTATCAGCCCCAGCATTTT
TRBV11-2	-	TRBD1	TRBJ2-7	CASSLEGQGAQYF	TGTGCCAGCAGCTTAGAGGGACAGGGGGCACAGTACTTC
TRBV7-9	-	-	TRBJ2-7	CASSLSKSSYEQYF	TGTGCCAGCAGCTTAAGTAAGAGCTCCTACGAGCAGTACTTC
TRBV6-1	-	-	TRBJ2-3	CASRGTSTDTQYF	TGTGCCAGCAGAGGGACTAGCACAGATACGCAGTATTTT
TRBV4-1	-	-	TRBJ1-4	CASSRQVLTNEKLFF	TGCGCCAGCAGCCGACAGGTTTTGACTAATGAAAAACTGTTTTTT
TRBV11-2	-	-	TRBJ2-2	CASSLARLGGELFF	TGTGCCAGCAGCTTAGCTAGACTGGGCGGGGAGCTGTTTTTT